This is a list of T cell receptor beta chains from one sample in a study of vaccination and CD4 T cells after COVID-19. For these receptors, no antigen is known. TCRdb re-analysed the PCR reads in MiXCR, keeping a single row per CDR3 protein. The repertoire holds around 2,000 distinct CDR3 sequences, with 46% as singletons. Input material: CD4+ T cells from blood, cultured in vitro. The receptor set was obtained from a human donor in good health. CDR3s include the opening cysteine and the closing phenylalanine or tryptophan. D genes are given only for firm matches. A row's size may be missing; if present it is once, few, many or a size class.

abundance	v_gene	j_gene	d_gene	CDR3aa	CDR3nt
medium-sized	TRBV6-2/TRBV6-3	TRBJ1-5	NA	CASSRPTRAAGNQPQHF	TGTGCCAGCAGTCGACCCACCAGGGCCGCGGGCAATCAGCCCCAGCATTTT
NA	TRBV24-1	TRBJ2-1	TRBD2	CATSDLPGTTANEQFF	TGTGCCACCAGTGATTTACCCGGGACTACTGCCAATGAGCAGTTCTTC
NA	TRBV6-2/TRBV6-3	TRBJ1-2	NA	CASHRDGPHGYTF	TGTGCCTCCCATCGGGACGGGCCGCATGGCTACACCTTC
NA	TRBV20-1	TRBJ1-1	NA	CSARGAGLNTEAFF	TGCAGTGCTAGAGGGGCAGGGCTGAACACTGAAGCTTTCTTT
NA	TRBV18	TRBJ1-2	NA	CASSPGALAPYGYTF	TGTGCCAGCTCACCAGGGGCCCTAGCCCCTTATGGCTACACCTTC
few	TRBV20-1	TRBJ1-2	NA	CSTRTSTEVPNF	TGCAGCACTCGAACTTCGACTGAGGTCCCCAACTTC
few	TRBV7-2	TRBJ1-2	NA	CASSLGAGYGYTF	TGTGCCAGCAGCTTAGGGGCGGGCTATGGCTACACCTTC
once	TRBV7-5	TRBJ2-2	NA	CISVPEAYLRRNTGELFF	NA
NA	TRBV11-2	TRBJ2-3	NA	CASSTRLSGDTQYF	TGTGCCAGCAGCACAAGACTAAGTGGAGATACGCAGTATTTT
few	TRBV19	TRBJ2-2	NA	CASRIQGDTGELFF	TGTGCCAGTAGAATCCAGGGCGACACCGGGGAGCTGTTTTTT
few	TRBV20-1	TRBJ1-2	TRBD1	CSARTGGRNYGYTF	TGCAGTGCGAGGACAGGGGGAAGAAACTATGGCTACACCTTC
once	TRBV12-3/TRBV12-4	TRBJ1-1	NA	CASSLWNTEAFF	TGTGCCAGCAGTTTATGGAACACTGAAGCTTTCTTT
NA	TRBV5-1	TRBJ2-7	TRBD1	CASSLPGQIRGEQYF	TGCGCCAGCAGCTTGCCGGGACAGATCCGAGGCGAGCAGTACTTC
NA	TRBV2	TRBJ2-3	NA	CASRQGSSADTQYF	TGTGCCAGCAGGCAGGGATCTTCGGCAGATACGCAGTATTTT
NA	TRBV11-1	TRBJ1-2	TRBD1	CASSLGGQGTTYGYTF	TGTGCCAGCAGCTTAGGAGGACAGGGAACGACGTATGGCTACACCTTC
once	TRBV4-1	TRBJ2-7	TRBD1	CASSQGGTGSYEQYF	TGCGCCAGCAGCCAGGGGGGGACAGGGTCCTACGAGCAGTACTTC
NA	TRBV7-2	TRBJ1-4	NA	CASSEQSRKLFF	TGTGCCAGCAGCGAACAAAGTCGAAAACTGTTTTTT
few	TRBV27	TRBJ1-2	NA	CASSSQHTGIYRYTF	TGTGCCAGCAGTTCTCAGCATACGGGGATCTATCGCTACACCTTC
NA	TRBV20-1	TRBJ2-2	TRBD2	CSAKPGLAGWATGELFF	TGCAGTGCTAAACCGGGACTAGCGGGGTGGGCCACCGGGGAGCTGTTTTTT
large	TRBV2	TRBJ2-1	NA	CASNPGGHYNEQFF	TGTGCCAGCAACCCGGGCGGTCACTACAATGAGCAGTTCTTC
NA	TRBV4-1	TRBJ1-5	NA	CASSTGRRGQPQHF	TGCGCCAGCAGTACAGGAAGGAGAGGTCAGCCCCAGCATTTT
NA	TRBV2	TRBJ1-5	NA	CASRDPNQPQHF	TGTGCCAGCAGGGACCCAAATCAGCCCCAGCATTTT
NA	TRBV20-1	TRBJ2-1	NA	CSAQYNEQFF	TGCAGTGCACAATACAATGAGCAGTTCTTC
few	TRBV6-1	TRBJ1-6	NA	CASSEGSLSPLHF	TGTGCCAGCAGTGAAGGGTCCCTTTCACCCCTCCACTTT
NA	TRBV2	TRBJ1-1	NA	CASSEGLLNTEAFF	TGTGCCAGCAGTGAAGGCCTGCTGAACACTGAAGCTTTCTTT
NA	TRBV28	TRBJ2-7	TRBD2	CASSATSGYSYEQYF	TGTGCCAGCAGTGCCACTAGCGGATATTCCTACGAGCAGTACTTC
NA	TRBV19	TRBJ1-5	NA	CASNTLLDQPQHF	TGTGCCAGTAATACGTTGTTGGATCAGCCCCAGCATTTT
NA	TRBV6-2/TRBV6-3	TRBJ2-3	NA	CASSYGRRSSTDTQYF	TGTGCCAGCAGTTACGGGCGCCGCTCTAGCACAGATACGCAGTATTTT
NA	TRBV18	TRBJ1-5	NA	CASSPGPNQPQHF	TGTGCCAGCTCACCGGGACCCAATCAGCCCCAGCATTTT
few	TRBV24-1	TRBJ2-2	NA	CATGGFPGAGELFF	TGTGCCACCGGAGGTTTCCCGGGGGCCGGGGAGCTGTTTTTT
NA	TRBV19	TRBJ2-3	NA	CATRGGGTYTQYF	TGTGCCACCCGCGGTGGGGGAACTTATACGCAGTATTTT
NA	TRBV20-1	TRBJ1-5	NA	CSAGRDQPQHF	TGCAGTGCTGGTCGGGATCAGCCCCAGCATTTT
NA	TRBV10-3	TRBJ1-1	NA	CAISDPAYEASF	TGTGCCATCAGTGACCCCGCCTATGAAGCTTCCTTT
NA	TRBV7-9	TRBJ2-2	NA	CASSRGGVAGELFF	TGTGCCAGCAGTAGGGGGGGAGTTGCTGGGGAGCTGTTTTTT
few	TRBV20-1	TRBJ2-2	TRBD1	CSAHRDRGGGELFF	TGCAGTGCTCACCGGGACAGGGGAGGCGGGGAGCTGTTTTTT
few	TRBV2	TRBJ2-5	TRBD2	CASRGSGRASGRETQYF	TGTGCCAGCCGGGGGAGCGGGAGGGCCTCGGGTAGAGAGACCCAGTACTTC
NA	TRBV20-1	TRBJ2-7	NA	CSARDPSTTSRYEQYF	TGCAGTGCTAGAGATCCCTCCACGACTAGTAGGTACGAGCAGTACTTC
NA	TRBV7-9	TRBJ2-7	NA	CASSHSDGNLNF	TGTGCCAGCAGCCACTCGGATGGAAATCTTAACTTC
NA	TRBV30	TRBJ1-2	NA	CAWSVEAAGYGYTF	TGTGCCTGGAGTGTAGAAGCGGCGGGCTATGGCTACACCTTC
NA	TRBV19	TRBJ2-5	TRBD1	CASHAGGRETQYF	TGTGCCAGCCATGCAGGGGGCCGGGAGACCCAGTACTTC
NA	TRBV24-1	TRBJ1-6	NA	CATSAGRSGQAPLHF	TGTGCCACCAGTGCGGGGCGGTCGGGTCAGGCACCCCTCCACTTT
few	TRBV24-1	TRBJ2-3	NA	CATTGPPLDTQYF	TGTGCCACCACTGGGCCACCCTTAGATACGCAGTATTTT
few	TRBV5-4	TRBJ1-1	NA	CASSLWVLGRNTEAFF	TGTGCCAGCAGCTTGTGGGTCCTTGGGCGGAACACTGAAGCTTTCTTT
NA	TRBV27	TRBJ1-5	NA	CASSPRWAGDNQPQHF	TGTGCCAGCAGTCCTCGTTGGGCAGGGGACAATCAGCCCCAGCATTTT
few	TRBV6-2/TRBV6-3	TRBJ1-1	NA	CASSYSTPIEAFF	TGTGCCAGCAGTTACTCTACGCCGATAGAAGCTTTCTTT
few	TRBV7-9	TRBJ1-5	TRBD1	CASSLTGGDQPQHF	TGTGCCAGCAGCCTGACAGGGGGTGATCAGCCCCAGCATTTT
NA	TRBV5-1	TRBJ1-1	NA	CASSLVSEWTEAFF	TGCGCCAGCAGCTTGGTTTCAGAATGGACTGAAGCTTTCTTT
few	TRBV7-2	TRBJ2-2	TRBD1	CASSSDRGTVYSGELFF	TGTGCCAGCAGCTCGGACAGGGGGACAGTATACAGCGGGGAGCTGTTTTTT
few	TRBV5-1	TRBJ1-2	NA	CASSFPGAYGYTF	TGCGCCAGCAGCTTCCCGGGAGCTTATGGCTACACCTTC
NA	TRBV7-8	TRBJ2-7	TRBD1	CASSLPTGGTPSYEQYF	TGTGCCAGCAGCTTACCGACAGGGGGTACCCCGAGTTACGAGCAGTACTTC
NA	TRBV29-1	TRBJ2-5	TRBD2	CSGKPGLAGETQYF	TGCAGCGGGAAACCGGGACTAGCGGGAGAGACCCAGTACTTC
few	TRBV7-6	TRBJ2-3	NA	CASSFRTSLDTQYF	TGTGCCAGCAGCTTCAGAACTAGCCTAGATACGCAGTATTTT
NA	TRBV6-2/TRBV6-3	TRBJ2-2	NA	CASTFQRAVGDTGELFF	TGTGCCAGCACCTTTCAACGAGCGGTCGGGGACACCGGGGAGCTGTTTTTT
medium-sized	TRBV5-4	TRBJ1-2	TRBD1	CASSRDRGGGYTF	TGTGCCAGCAGCAGGGACAGGGGAGGAGGCTACACCTTC
NA	TRBV6-1	TRBJ2-5	TRBD2	CASNTRGARETQYF	TGTGCCAGCAATACGCGGGGGGCCCGGGAGACCCAGTACTTC
NA	TRBV9	TRBJ2-3	NA	CASSVVSVTDTQYF	TGTGCCAGCAGCGTAGTTTCAGTCACAGATACGCAGTATTTT
NA	TRBV20-1	TRBJ2-4	NA	CSSGILAKNIQYF	TGCAGTTCAGGGATTCTAGCCAAAAACATTCAGTACTTC